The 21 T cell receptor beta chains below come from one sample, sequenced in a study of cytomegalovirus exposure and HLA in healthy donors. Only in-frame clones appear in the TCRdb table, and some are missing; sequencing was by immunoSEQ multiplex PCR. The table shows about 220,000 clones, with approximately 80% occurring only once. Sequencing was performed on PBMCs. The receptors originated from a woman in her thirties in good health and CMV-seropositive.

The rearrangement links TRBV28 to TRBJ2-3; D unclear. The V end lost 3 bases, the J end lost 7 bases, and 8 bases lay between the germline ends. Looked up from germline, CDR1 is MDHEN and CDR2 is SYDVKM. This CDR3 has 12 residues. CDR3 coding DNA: TGTGCCAGCAGTTTTGCCCAAAATACGCAGTATTTT. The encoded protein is CASSFAQNTQYF.

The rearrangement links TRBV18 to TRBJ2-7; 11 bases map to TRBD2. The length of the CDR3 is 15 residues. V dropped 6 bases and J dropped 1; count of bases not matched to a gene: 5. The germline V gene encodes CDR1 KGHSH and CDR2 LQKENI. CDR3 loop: CASSFTSGRSYEQYF. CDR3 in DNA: TGTGCCAGCTCGTTCACTAGCGGGAGATCCTACGAGCAGTACTTC.

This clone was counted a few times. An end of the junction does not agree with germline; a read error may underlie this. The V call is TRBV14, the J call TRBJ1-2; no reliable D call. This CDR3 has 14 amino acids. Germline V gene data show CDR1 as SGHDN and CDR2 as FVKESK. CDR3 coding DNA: TGTGCCAGCAGCAAAGAGGGTGCTAGCTATGGCTACACCTTC. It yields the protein CASSKEGASYGYTF.

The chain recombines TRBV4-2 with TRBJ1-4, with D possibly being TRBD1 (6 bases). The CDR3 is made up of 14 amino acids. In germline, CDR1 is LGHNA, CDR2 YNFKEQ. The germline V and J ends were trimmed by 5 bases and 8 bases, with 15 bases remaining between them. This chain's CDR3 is CASSEGVRMEKLFF. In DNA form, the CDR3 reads TGTGCCAGCAGCGAGGGGGTGCGGATGGAAAAACTGTTTTTT.

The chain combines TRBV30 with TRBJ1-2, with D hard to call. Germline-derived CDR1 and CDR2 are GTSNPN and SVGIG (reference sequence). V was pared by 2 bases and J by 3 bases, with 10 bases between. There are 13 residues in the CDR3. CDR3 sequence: CAWSLTGHYGYTF. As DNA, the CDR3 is TGTGCCTGGAGTCTTACCGGGCACTATGGCTACACCTTC.

Written as DNA, the CDR3 is TGTGCCAGCAGTTTATCTCCTGGGCCTGTAATCGAAAAACTGTTTTTT. Translating gives CASSLSPGPVIEKLFF. This chain uses TRBV27 with TRBJ1-4; no firm D call. The germline gives CDR1 MNHEY, CDR2 SMNVEV (reference sequence). The CDR3 covers 16 residues. V lost 0 bases, J lost 8 bases, and 16 bases lay in between.

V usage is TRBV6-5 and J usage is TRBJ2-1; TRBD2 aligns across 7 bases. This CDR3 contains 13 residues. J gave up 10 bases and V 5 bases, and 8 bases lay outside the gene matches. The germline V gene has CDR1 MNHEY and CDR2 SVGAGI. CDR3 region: CASSRGRGGEQFF. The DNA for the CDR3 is TGTGCCAGCAGTCGAGGGAGGGGTGGCGAGCAGTTCTTC.

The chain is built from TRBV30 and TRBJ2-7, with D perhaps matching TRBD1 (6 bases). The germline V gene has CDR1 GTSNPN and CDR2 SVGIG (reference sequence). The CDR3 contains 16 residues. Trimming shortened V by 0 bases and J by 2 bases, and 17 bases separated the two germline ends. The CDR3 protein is CAWSVPPGDPTYEQYF. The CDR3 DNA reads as TGTGCCTGGAGTGTACCCCCAGGGGACCCCACCTACGAGCAGTACTTC.

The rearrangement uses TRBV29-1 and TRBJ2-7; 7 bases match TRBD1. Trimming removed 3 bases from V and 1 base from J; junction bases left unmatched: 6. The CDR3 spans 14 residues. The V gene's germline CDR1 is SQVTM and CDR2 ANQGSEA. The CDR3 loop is CSVDQGRGSYEQYF. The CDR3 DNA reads TGCAGCGTTGATCAGGGCAGGGGGTCCTACGAGCAGTACTTC.

The CDR3 sequence: CASRFSLGQPYGYTF. The CDR3 DNA sequence: TGTGCCAGTAGGTTCTCTTTGGGACAGCCCTATGGCTACACCTTC. This chain uses TRBV19 with TRBJ1-2; 7 bases fit TRBD1. Germline loops: CDR1 LNHDA, CDR2 SQIVND (reference sequence). CDR3 length equals 15 residues. V trimming: 6 bases; J trimming: 4 bases; junction bases outside the gene matches: 11.

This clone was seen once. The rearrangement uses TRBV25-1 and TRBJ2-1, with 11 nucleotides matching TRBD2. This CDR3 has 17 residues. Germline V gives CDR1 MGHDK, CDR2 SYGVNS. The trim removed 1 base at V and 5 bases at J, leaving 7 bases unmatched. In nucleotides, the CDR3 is TGTGCCAGCAGTGAATCCCCCGGGACTAGCGGACACAATGAGCAGTTCTTC. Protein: CASSESPGTSGHNEQFF.

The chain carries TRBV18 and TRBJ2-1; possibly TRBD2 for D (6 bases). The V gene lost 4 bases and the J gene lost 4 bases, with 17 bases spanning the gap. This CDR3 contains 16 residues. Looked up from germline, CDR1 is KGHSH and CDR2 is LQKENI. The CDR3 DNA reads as TGTGCCAGCTCACTTTTGGGCGGGACTGGGTACAATGAGCAGTTCTTC. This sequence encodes CASSLLGGTGYNEQFF. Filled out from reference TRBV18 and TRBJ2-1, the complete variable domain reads NAGVMQNPRHLVRRRGQEARLRCSPMKGHSHVYWYRQLPEEGLKFMVYLQKENIIDESGMPKERFSAEFPKEGPSILRIQQVVRGDSAAYFCASSLLGGTGYNEQFFGPGTRLTVL.

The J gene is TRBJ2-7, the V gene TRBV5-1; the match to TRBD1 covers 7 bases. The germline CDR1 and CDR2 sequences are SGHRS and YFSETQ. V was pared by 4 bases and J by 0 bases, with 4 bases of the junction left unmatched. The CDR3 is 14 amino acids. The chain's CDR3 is CASSARDSSYEQYF. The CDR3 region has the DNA TGCGCCAGCAGCGCTCGGGACAGCTCCTACGAGCAGTACTTC.

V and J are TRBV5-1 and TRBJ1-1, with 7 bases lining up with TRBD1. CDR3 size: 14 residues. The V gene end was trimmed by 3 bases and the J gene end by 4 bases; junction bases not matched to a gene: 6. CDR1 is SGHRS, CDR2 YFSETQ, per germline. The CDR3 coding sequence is TGCGCCAGCAGCTCGGAGGGGGCGGGCACTGAAGCTTTCTTT. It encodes CASSSEGAGTEAFF.

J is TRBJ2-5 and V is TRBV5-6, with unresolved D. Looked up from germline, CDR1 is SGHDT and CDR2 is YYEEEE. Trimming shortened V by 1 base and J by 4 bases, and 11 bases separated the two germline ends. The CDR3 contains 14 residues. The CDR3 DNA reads TGTGCCAGCAGCTTGAGAAGAGTCCTAGAGACCCAGTACTTC. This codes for CASSLRRVLETQYF.

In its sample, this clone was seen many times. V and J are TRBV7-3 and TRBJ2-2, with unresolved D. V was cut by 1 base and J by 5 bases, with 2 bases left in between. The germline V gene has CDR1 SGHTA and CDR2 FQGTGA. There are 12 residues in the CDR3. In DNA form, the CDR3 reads TGTGCCAGCAGCTTAAGGACCGGGGAGCTGTTTTTT. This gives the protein CASSLRTGELFF. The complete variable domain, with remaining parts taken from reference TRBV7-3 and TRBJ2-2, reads GAGVSQTPSNKVTEKGKYVELRCDPISGHTALYWYRQSLGQGPEFLIYFQGTGAADDSGLPNDRFFAVRPEGSVSTLKIQRTERGDSAVYLCASSLRTGELFFGEGSRLTVL.

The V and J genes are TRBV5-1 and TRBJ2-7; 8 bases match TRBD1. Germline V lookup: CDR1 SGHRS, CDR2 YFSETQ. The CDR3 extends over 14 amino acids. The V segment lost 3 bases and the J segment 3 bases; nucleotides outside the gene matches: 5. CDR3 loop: CASSSGTGVYEQYF. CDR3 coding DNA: TGCGCCAGCAGCTCCGGGACAGGCGTCTACGAGCAGTACTTC.

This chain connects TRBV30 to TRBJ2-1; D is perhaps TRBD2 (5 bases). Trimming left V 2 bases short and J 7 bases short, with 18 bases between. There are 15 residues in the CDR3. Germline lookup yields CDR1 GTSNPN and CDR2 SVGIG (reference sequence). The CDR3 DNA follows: TGTGCCTGGAGTCCAACCGGAGGTCTAGCAAATGAGCAGTTCTTC. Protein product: CAWSPTGGLANEQFF.

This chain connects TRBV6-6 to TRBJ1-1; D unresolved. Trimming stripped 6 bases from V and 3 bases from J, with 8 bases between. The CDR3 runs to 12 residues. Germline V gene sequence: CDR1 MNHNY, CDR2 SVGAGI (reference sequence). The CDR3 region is CASSSGYTEAFF. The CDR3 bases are TGTGCCAGCAGCTCGGGATACACTGAAGCTTTCTTT.

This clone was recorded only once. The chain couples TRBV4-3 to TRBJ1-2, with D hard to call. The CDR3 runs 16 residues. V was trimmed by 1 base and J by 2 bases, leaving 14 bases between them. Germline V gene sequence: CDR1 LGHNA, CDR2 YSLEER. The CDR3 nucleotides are TGCGCCAGCAGCCAAGTGTCGTTTCAGGAGAACTATGGCTACACCTTC. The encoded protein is CASSQVSFQENYGYTF.

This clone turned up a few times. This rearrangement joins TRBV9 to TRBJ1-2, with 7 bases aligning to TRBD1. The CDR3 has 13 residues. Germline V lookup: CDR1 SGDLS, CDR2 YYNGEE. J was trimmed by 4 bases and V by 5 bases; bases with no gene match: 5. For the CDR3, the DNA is TGTGCCAGCAGAGGCGGACAGGCCTATGGCTACACCTTC. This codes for CASRGGQAYGYTF.